Listed below are T cell receptor beta chains from one sample, sequenced in a study of naive and memory T cell subsets. TCRdb re-called the 5' RACE reads through MiXCR, storing one row per CDR3 protein. The data show about 48,000 distinct CDR3 sequences, 4.7% seen once. The receptors originated from a female donor in good health. CDR3s include the opening cysteine and the closing phenylalanine or tryptophan. D genes are given only for firm matches. Some rows have no size entry. The others give once, few or many, or a class for an expanded clone.

abundance	j_gene	v_gene	d_gene	CDR3nt	CDR3aa
many	TRBJ1-5	TRBV15	-	TGTGCCACCAGCAGAGTTCGTAAGGTTCTCCCCCTGAACTATAGCAATCAGCCCCAGCATTTT	CATSRVRKVLPLNYSNQPQHF
many	TRBJ1-6	TRBV20-1	-	TGCAGTGCTAGAGGGGGACGAGAGAGGGGCCCCGGGATAAATTCACCCCTCCACTTT	CSARGGRERGPGINSPLHF
-	TRBJ2-7	TRBV2	-	TGTGCCAGCAGGCTGGACTACGAGCAGTACTTC	CASRLDYEQYF
many	TRBJ2-1	TRBV6-4	-	TGTGCCAGCAGTGACTCGGACAACAATGAGCAGTTCTTC	CASSDSDNNEQFF
many	TRBJ2-5	TRBV12-3/TRBV12-4	TRBD1	TGTGCCAGCAGCCCCGGGACAGCCCTAGGGACCCAGTACTTC	CASSPGTALGTQYF
many	TRBJ2-7	TRBV3-1	TRBD1	TGTGCCAGCAGCGCAGGACAGGGGGTCCACGAGCAGTACTTC	CASSAGQGVHEQYF
many	TRBJ2-7	TRBV20-1	TRBD1	TGCAGTGCTAGAGATTACGGGACAGGGCTAACTAACGAGCAGTACTTC	CSARDYGTGLTNEQYF
many	TRBJ2-7	TRBV28	-	TGTGCCAGCAGTTATAGTTCCTACGAGCAGTACTTC	CASSYSSYEQYF
-	TRBJ2-7	TRBV14	-	TGTGCCAGCAGCCTCCCTGTGCTCGCTTACGAGCAGTACTTC	CASSLPVLAYEQYF
many	TRBJ2-1	TRBV27	TRBD2	TGTGCCAGCAACCCTATCACGGGAGGCGGGAGCAATGAGCAGTTCTTC	CASNPITGGGSNEQFF
many	TRBJ1-2	TRBV28	TRBD1	TGTGCCACCCCAGGACAGGGGAGAGCTAACTATGGCTACACCTTC	CATPGQGRANYGYTF
many	TRBJ2-1	TRBV2	TRBD1	TGTGCCAGCAGTGAAAGTCCAGGACAGGAACAGTTCTTC	CASSESPGQEQFF
-	TRBJ1-1	TRBV19	-	TGTGCCAGTAGTATAGTCGGCGGGGACACTGAAGCTTTCTTT	CASSIVGGDTEAFF
many	TRBJ1-6	TRBV15	-	TGTGCCACCAGCAGAGATCCCACAGGGTGGAAATCACCCCTCCACTTT	CATSRDPTGWKSPLHF
many	TRBJ2-1	TRBV2	-	TGTGCCAGCAGTGAAGACAGATACAATGAGCAGTTCTTC	CASSEDRYNEQFF
few	TRBJ2-1	TRBV6-2/TRBV6-3	-	TGTGCCAGCAGTTACTCGATTACTTTCCCCTACAATGAGCAGTTCTTC	CASSYSITFPYNEQFF
many	TRBJ2-3	TRBV4-3	TRBD2	TGCGCCAGCAGCCAAGTAAGGGCGGGAGGCGGCACAGATACGCAGTATTTT	CASSQVRAGGGTDTQYF
-	TRBJ2-1	TRBV10-1	-	TGCGCCAGCAGTGGGTCAAGACAGAGCTCCTACAATGAGCAGTTCTTC	CASSGSRQSSYNEQFF
many	TRBJ2-1	TRBV20-1	TRBD2	TGCAGTGCTAGAGCGACTAGCGGGAGGGCCAGGGACAATGAGCAGTTCTTC	CSARATSGRARDNEQFF
few	TRBJ2-7	TRBV6-5	-	TGTGCCAGCAGGTCAAGGGGAGAGCAGTACTTC	CASRSRGEQYF
many	TRBJ2-3	TRBV20-1	TRBD1	TGCAGTGCTAGTACCGGTCAGGGGGCCACTTTCTTCACAGATACGCAGTATTTT	CSASTGQGATFFTDTQYF
many	TRBJ1-4	TRBV30	-	TGTGCCTGGGGTGGGGGGCCAGGGAAATGGAGTAGTGAAAAACTGTTTTTT	CAWGGGPGKWSSEKLFF
many	TRBJ1-5	TRBV12-3/TRBV12-4	TRBD1	TGTGCCAGCAGTTTAGAGGGGGCTCTGCAGCCCCAGCATTTT	CASSLEGALQPQHF
many	TRBJ2-3	TRBV28	-	TGTGCCAGCAGTGAAGTGGGCAGGCAGAAGTCAGATACGCAGTATTTT	CASSEVGRQKSDTQYF
many	TRBJ2-1	TRBV20-1	TRBD2	TGCAGTGCTAGAGCCGGGGGGACTAGTTTCAATGAGCAGTTCTTC	CSARAGGTSFNEQFF
many	TRBJ1-4	TRBV7-8	-	TGTGCCAGCAGCTTTAGGGAAACTAATGAAAAACTGTTTTTT	CASSFRETNEKLFF
many	TRBJ2-4	TRBV7-8	-	TGTGCCAGCAGCCCCCAGGGTTTCTCGCCCATGATTCAGTACTTC	CASSPQGFSPMIQYF
few	TRBJ1-3	TRBV11-2	TRBD1	TGTGCCAGCAGCTCACGACAGGGGATGACTGGAAACACCATATATTTT	CASSSRQGMTGNTIYF
many	TRBJ2-1	TRBV20-1	TRBD2	TGCAGTGCAAAGACTAGCGAGTCCTACAATGAGCAGTTCTTC	CSAKTSESYNEQFF
-	TRBJ2-3	TRBV29-1	TRBD2	TGCAGCGCGATTTCAAGACTAGCGGGAGGTCCAGATACGCAGTATTTT	CSAISRLAGGPDTQYF
many	TRBJ2-2	TRBV6-5	TRBD2	TGTGCCAGCAGGATGCTAGCGGGGGGCACCGGGGAGCTGTTTTTT	CASRMLAGGTGELFF
many	TRBJ2-7	TRBV20-1	TRBD2	TGCAGTGCCACCGGGGGGCTAGCGGGAGGGAGGGTCTACGAGCAGTACTTC	CSATGGLAGGRVYEQYF
many	TRBJ1-1	TRBV6-2/TRBV6-3	TRBD1	TGTGCCAGCGTGATCGGACAGGGGGCCAGGACTGAAGCTTTCTTT	CASVIGQGARTEAFF
many	TRBJ2-1	TRBV6-6	TRBD2	TGTGCCAGCAACCCAACTAGCGGGATTTACAATGAGCAGTTCTTC	CASNPTSGIYNEQFF
many	TRBJ1-5	TRBV6-6	-	TGTGCCAGCAGAGAGACAGGATCCCATCAGCCCCAGCATTTT	CASRETGSHQPQHF
many	TRBJ2-1	TRBV6-2/TRBV6-3	-	TGTGCCAGCAGCCCGGACAGGGGGCTAGCGGGAGGGCCGCTTTATGAGCAGTTCTTC	CASSPDRGLAGGPLYEQFF
many	TRBJ2-1	TRBV6-5	-	TGTGCCAGCAGTTACAGGGCCCGTAGTCTGACCGGGGGCAATGAGCAGTTCTTC	CASSYRARSLTGGNEQFF
many	TRBJ2-1	TRBV29-1	-	TGCAGCGTTAACGTGGGGACGAACAATGAGCAGTTCTTC	CSVNVGTNNEQFF
many	TRBJ2-2	TRBV18	TRBD2	TGTGCCAGCTCTCCGACTAGCGGGAGGGCCCGGACCGGGGAGCTGTTTTTT	CASSPTSGRARTGELFF
many	TRBJ1-2	TRBV7-2	TRBD1	TGTGCCAGCAGCTTAGTACTTAGGACCAGGGACAGACCTAACTATGGCTACACCTTC	CASSLVLRTRDRPNYGYTF
many	TRBJ2-7	TRBV25-1	TRBD2	TGTGCCAGCAGTGGCGTCCCGGGACTAGCGGAGGGCCCCCACCTTGGCGAGCAGTACTTC	CASSGVPGLAEGPHLGEQYF
-	TRBJ2-3	TRBV5-4	-	TGTGCCAGCCAAGGTGGCACAGATACGCAGTATTTT	CASQGGTDTQYF
many	TRBJ2-7	TRBV21-1	-	TGTGCCAGCAGAGACAGGGTCTCCGAGCAGTACTTC	CASRDRVSEQYF
many	TRBJ1-1	TRBV29-1	-	TGCAGCGCCAAACGGGGGATCCCTGAAGCTTTCTTT	CSAKRGIPEAFF
many	TRBJ1-1	TRBV20-1	-	TGCAGTGCTAGACCCGTGAAGGCCACGCATCACACTGAAGCTTTCTTT	CSARPVKATHHTEAFF
many	TRBJ2-4	TRBV10-3	TRBD2	TGTGCCATCAGTACCGGACTAGCGGGAGGAGGGGACTTAGCCAAAAACATTCAGTACTTC	CAISTGLAGGGDLAKNIQYF
many	TRBJ1-5	TRBV6-6	TRBD1	TGTGCCAGCAGTTACGGGACAGGGGGCCCCGAGACCCCGTTCAGACCCCAGCATTTT	CASSYGTGGPETPFRPQHF
few	TRBJ2-7	TRBV7-3	TRBD2	TGTGCCAGCAGCCTCGGACTAGCGGCACCCTACGAGCAGTACTTC	CASSLGLAAPYEQYF
many	TRBJ2-2	TRBV7-6	-	TGTGCCAGCAGCTCCCGCGTGAGGGGAACGAACACCGGGGAGCTGTTTTTT	CASSSRVRGTNTGELFF
many	TRBJ1-1	TRBV6-5	-	TGTGCCAGCAGGTACCAAGGATCGGGAGCGAACACTGAAGCTTTCTTT	CASRYQGSGANTEAFF
many	TRBJ2-1	TRBV5-4	-	TGTGCCAGCAGCTTGGGAGGTTATGAGCAGTTCTTC	CASSLGGYEQFF
many	TRBJ2-7	TRBV7-8	-	TGTGCCAGCAGTCCTACCCCCGTCCCCTACGAGCAGTACTTC	CASSPTPVPYEQYF
many	TRBJ2-1	TRBV11-2	TRBD2	TGTGCCAGCAGGCGACTCCTAGCGGGGGGCTCCTACAATGAGCAGTTCTTC	CASRRLLAGGSYNEQFF
once	TRBJ2-1	TRBV19	-	TGTGCCAGTACTACTATTGGGGCTATATATTACAATGAGCAGTTCTTC	CASTTIGAIYYNEQFF
many	TRBJ2-1	TRBV14	-	TGTGCCAGCAGCCCAAGGGCCAGGATCCGGTACAATGAGCAGTTCTTC	CASSPRARIRYNEQFF
few	TRBJ2-1	TRBV5-8	TRBD2	TGTGCCAGCAGCTTAACCACTAGCGGGAGGAGAAATGAGCAGTTCTTC	CASSLTTSGRRNEQFF
many	TRBJ1-5	TRBV5-1	-	TGCGCCAGCGAGATCGGGCCTTACAATCAGCCCCAGCATTTT	CASEIGPYNQPQHF